This entry describes one T cell receptor (beta chain). The data belong to a study of cytomegalovirus exposure and HLA in healthy donors. About the research overall: Genetic ancestry analysis placed over 65% of the approximately 400 donors that were genotyped in the Caucasian-associated cluster.

Germline V gene data show CDR1 as LNHDA and CDR2 as SQIVND (reference sequence). Between the trimmed V and J ends, which lost 6 bases and 4 bases, there was a span of 13 bases. The length of the CDR3 is 13 residues. It was with 60 Vbeta and 13 Jbeta primers that the PCR ran. Clones were sequenced by immunoSEQ multiplex PCR, and TCRdb holds only the in-frame ones, with some missing. Here the sample spans about 240,000 clones, approximately 82% being singletons. Sequenced: PBMCs. The rearrangement links TRBV19 to TRBJ2-7, with D perhaps matching TRBD1 (6 bases). The clonotype was recovered from a woman aged 60 to 75 in good health and CMV-seropositive. For the CDR3, the DNA is TGTGCCAGTAGCAGGGTACAGGGTTACGAGCAGTACTTC. Translated: CASSRVQGYEQYF.